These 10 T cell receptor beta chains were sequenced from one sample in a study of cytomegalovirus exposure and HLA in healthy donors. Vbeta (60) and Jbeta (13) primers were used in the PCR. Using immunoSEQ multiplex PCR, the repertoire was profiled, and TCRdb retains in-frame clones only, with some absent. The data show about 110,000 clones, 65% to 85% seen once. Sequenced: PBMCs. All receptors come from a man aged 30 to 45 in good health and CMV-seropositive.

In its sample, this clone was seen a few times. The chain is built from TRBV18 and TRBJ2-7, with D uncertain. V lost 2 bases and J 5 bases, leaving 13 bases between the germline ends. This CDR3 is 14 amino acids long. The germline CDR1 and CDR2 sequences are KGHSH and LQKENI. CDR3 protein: CASSPAGLIHEQYF. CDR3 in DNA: TGTGCCAGCTCACCAGCAGGTCTAATTCACGAGCAGTACTTC. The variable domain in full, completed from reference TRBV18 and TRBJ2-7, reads NAGVMQNPRHLVRRRGQEARLRCSPMKGHSHVYWYRQLPEEGLKFMVYLQKENIIDESGMPKERFSAEFPKEGPSILRIQQVVRGDSAAYFCASSPAGLIHEQYFGPGTRLTVT.

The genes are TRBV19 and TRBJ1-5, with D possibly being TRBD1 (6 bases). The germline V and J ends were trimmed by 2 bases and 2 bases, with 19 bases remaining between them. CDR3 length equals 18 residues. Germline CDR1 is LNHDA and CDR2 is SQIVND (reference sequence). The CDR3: CASSILGDKGSGNQPQHF. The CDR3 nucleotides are TGTGCCAGTAGTATATTAGGGGACAAAGGATCCGGCAATCAGCCCCAGCATTTT.

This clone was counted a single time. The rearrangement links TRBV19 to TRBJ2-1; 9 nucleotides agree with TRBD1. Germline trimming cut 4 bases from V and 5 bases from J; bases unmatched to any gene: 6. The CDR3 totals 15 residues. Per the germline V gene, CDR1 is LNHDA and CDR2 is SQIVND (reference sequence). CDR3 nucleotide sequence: TGTGCCAGTAGTAACACCGGGACAGGGAACAATGAGCAGTTCTTC. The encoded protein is CASSNTGTGNNEQFF.

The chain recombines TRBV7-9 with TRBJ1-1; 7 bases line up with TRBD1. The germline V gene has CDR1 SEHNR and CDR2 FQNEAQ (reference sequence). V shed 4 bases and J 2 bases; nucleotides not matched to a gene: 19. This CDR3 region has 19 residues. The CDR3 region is CASSSKITGARRANTEAFF. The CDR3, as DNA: TGTGCCAGCAGCTCTAAGATCACAGGGGCCCGTAGGGCAAACACTGAAGCTTTCTTT.

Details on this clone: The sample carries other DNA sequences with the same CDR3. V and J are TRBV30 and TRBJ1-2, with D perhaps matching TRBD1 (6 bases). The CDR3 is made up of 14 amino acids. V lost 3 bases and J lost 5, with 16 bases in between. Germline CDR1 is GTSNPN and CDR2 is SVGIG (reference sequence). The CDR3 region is CAWRGRGTPYGYTF. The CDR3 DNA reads TGTGCCTGGAGGGGACGAGGGACACCTTATGGCTACACCTTC.

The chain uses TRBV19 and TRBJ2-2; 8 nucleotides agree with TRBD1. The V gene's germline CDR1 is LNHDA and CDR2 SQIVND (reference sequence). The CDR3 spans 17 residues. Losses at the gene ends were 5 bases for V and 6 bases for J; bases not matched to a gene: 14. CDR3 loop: CASSGNYGGQGPGELFF. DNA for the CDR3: TGTGCCAGTAGTGGTAACTACGGAGGACAGGGACCCGGGGAGCTGTTTTTT.

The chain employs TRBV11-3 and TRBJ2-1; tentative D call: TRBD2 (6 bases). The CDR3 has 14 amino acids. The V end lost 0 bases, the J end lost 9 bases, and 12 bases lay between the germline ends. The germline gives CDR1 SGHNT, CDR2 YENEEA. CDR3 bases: TGTGCCAGCAGCTTAGATCGACTAGTGGGTGAGCAGTTCTTC. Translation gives CASSLDRLVGEQFF.

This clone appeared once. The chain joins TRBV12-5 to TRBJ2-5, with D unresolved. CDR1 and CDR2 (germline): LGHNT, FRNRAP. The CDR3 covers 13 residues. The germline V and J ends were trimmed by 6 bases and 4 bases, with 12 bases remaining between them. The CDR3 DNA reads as TGTGCTAGTGGCTTTTTTACGGGAGAGACCCAGTACTTC. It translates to CASGFFTGETQYF.

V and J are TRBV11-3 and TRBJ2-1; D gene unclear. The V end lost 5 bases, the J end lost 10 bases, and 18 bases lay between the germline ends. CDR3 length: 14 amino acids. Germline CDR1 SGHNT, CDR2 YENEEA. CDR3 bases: TGTGCCAGCAGCGTACTCCCAGCAGGTTGGGAGCAGTTCTTC. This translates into CASSVLPAGWEQFF.

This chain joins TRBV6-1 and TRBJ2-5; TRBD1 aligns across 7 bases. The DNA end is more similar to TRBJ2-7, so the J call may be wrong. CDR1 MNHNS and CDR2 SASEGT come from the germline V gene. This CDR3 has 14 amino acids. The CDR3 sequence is CASSHKGTAYEQYF. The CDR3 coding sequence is TGTGCCAGCAGCCACAAGGGGACAGCCTACGAGCAGTACTTC.